Sequencing of this TCR beta chain was carried out in a study of T cell responses to AZD1222 COVID-19 vaccine (dated by TCRdb to the early 2020s). Some background on the complete study: Because spike-specific TCR depth and breadth did not differ between the two schedules, AZD1222 recipients who got a second dose at roughly 4 weeks were pooled with those who got a second dose at roughly 12 weeks. A total of roughly 240 trial participants underwent TCR sequencing, of whom 207 received two doses of AZD1222 and around 26 received two doses of the MenACWY control vaccine. Trial participants were enrolled by age into 18-55, 56-69 and 70-plus year subgroups, with about 150, 28 and 57 TCR-sequenced participants respectively. Broad study findings and their caveats: The 56-69-year group was small, and its depth increase did not reach significance, likely because of low power. Participants were mostly white British and included more females than males, and it was suggested by the authors that clonal diversity may have been underestimated. Conclusions about previously exposed vaccinees are limited because only 5 or 6 AZD1222 recipients were SARS-CoV-2 seropositive at baseline. Spike-specific TCR breadth and depth rose significantly after two AZD1222 doses compared with day 0 and with MenACWY recipients. Reportedly, close to half of the unique spike-specific TCRs recognized epitopes lying outside the regions that are mutated in the B.1.351 and B.1.1.7 variants. Because no day 14 peak-response samples were available, the repertoires could be characterized only after the peak T cell response. CD4 TCRs associated with the vaccine covered the entire spike protein, and the dominant responses were in regions 160-218 and 743-854.

With regard to this clone: Its binding antigen is unknown. No base qualities exist here, and no much larger clone lies one base off it.

The CDR3 regions of human TCRbeta chains were subjected to immunosequencing. On the authors' methods: Repertoire TCRs were matched against a reference library of SARS-CoV-2-specific TCRs generated with the MIRA antigen-specificity platform. Breadth meant the fraction of unique TCRs that were SARS-CoV-2-associated, whereas depth meant the fraction of total T cells that were SARS-CoV-2-associated. Using the MIRA data, every spike-specific TCR was mapped to the spike region that the TCR reacted to and assigned to either a CD4 or a CD8 class. Log10-transformed breadth and depth values were compared by one-way ANOVA with Sidak's multiple comparisons tests. In TCRdb, the immuneACCESS table is reduced to in-frame sequences with V and J assigned. These tables do not hold every clone; where another copy was compared, an unresolved V gene accounts for under half, and the others remain unexplained. The V and J calls and clone size were taken over from that table, and D and trimming were inferred from the DNA. Present in this sample are roughly 150,000 clones, approximately 85% of which were seen just once. Roughly 7.3% of the sample goes to the ten largest clones.

The CDR3 covers 10 residues, taking in both the cysteine and the phenylalanine. The read is trimmed to its CDR3 DNA, 30 bases read in frame from base 1. V drops 3 bases and J drops 6 bases, leaving 3 bases in between. CDR1 is given as GTSNPN and CDR2 as SVGIG, both from the germline V gene (reference sequence). The meaning of the sample's time point label: baseline before first vaccination. Vaccinee samples came from UK trials COV001 and COV002, including a single-blind randomized controlled phase 2/3 trial of AZD1222 (ChAdOx1 nCoV-19) in healthy adults. Trial participant PBMC samples were collected at day 0 and day 28 after the second dose for TCRbeta chain sequencing.

This TCR was recovered from an adult in good health. The source was peripheral blood, collected on day 0 of AZD1222 vaccination. The V and J segments used are TRBV30 and TRBJ2-1; no D gene call is confident. The base sequence is TGTGCCTGGAGATCCAATGAGCAGTTCTTC. Its protein product is CAWRSNEQFF. With the portions outside the CDR3 filled from the reference TRBV30 and TRBJ2-1 genes, the complete variable region becomes SQTIHQWPATLVQPVGSPLSLECTVEGTSNPNLYWYRQAAGRGLQLLFYSVGIGQISSEVPQNLSASRPQDRQFILSSKKLLLSDSGFYLCAWRSNEQFFGPGTRLTVL.